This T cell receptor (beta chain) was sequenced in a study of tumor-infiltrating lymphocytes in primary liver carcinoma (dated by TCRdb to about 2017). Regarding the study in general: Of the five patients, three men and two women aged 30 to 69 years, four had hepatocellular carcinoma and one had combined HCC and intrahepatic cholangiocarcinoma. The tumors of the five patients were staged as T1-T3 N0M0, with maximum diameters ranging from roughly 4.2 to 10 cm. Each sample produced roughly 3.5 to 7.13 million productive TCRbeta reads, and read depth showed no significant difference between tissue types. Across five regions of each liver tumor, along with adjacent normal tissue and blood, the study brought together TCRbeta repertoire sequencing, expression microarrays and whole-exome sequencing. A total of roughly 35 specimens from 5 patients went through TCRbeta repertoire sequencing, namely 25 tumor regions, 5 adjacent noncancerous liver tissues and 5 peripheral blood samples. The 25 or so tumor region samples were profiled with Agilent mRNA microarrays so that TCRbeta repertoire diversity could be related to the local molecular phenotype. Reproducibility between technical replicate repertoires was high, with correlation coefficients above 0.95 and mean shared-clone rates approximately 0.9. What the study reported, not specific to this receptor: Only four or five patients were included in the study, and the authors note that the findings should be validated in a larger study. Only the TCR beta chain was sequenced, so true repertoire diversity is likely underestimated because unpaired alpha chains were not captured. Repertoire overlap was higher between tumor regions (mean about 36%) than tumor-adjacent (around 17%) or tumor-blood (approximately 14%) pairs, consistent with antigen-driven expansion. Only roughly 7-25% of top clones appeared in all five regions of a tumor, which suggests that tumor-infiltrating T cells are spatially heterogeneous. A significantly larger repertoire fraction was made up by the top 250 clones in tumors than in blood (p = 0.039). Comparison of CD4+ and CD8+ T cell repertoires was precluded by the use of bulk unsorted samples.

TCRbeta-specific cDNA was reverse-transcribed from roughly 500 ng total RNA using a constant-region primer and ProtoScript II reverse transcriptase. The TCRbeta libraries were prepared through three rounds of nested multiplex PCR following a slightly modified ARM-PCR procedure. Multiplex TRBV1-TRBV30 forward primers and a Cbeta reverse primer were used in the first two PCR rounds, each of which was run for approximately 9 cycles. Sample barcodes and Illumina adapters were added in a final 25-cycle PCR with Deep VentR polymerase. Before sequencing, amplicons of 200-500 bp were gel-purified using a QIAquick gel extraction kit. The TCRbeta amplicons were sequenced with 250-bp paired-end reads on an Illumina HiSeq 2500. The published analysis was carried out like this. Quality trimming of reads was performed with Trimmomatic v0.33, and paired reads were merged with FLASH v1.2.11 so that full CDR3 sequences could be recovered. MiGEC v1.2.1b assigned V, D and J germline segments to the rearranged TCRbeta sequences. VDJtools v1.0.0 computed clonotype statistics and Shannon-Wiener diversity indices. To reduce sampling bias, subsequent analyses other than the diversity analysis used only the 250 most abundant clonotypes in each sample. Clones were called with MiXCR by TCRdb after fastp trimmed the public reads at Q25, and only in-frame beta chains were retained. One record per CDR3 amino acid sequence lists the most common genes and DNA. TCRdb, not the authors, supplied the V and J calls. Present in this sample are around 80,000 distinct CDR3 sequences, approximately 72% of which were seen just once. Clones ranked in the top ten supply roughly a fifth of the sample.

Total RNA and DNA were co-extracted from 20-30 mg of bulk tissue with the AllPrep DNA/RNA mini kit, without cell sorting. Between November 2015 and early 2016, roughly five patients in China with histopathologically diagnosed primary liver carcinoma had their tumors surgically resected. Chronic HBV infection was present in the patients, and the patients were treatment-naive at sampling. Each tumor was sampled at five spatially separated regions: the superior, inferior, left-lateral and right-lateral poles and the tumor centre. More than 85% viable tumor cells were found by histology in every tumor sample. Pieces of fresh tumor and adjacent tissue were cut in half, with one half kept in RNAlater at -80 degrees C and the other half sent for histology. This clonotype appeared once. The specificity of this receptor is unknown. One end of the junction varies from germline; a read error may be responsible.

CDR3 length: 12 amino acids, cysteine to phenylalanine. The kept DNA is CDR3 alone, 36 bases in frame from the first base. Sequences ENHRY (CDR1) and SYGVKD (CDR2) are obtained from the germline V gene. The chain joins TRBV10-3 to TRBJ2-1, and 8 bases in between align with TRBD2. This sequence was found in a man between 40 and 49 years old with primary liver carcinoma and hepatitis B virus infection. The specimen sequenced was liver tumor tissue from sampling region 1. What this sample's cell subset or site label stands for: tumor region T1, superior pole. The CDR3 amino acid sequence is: CVITDGTSVQFF. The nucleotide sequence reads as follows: TGTGTCATCACCGACGGGACTAGTGTTCAGTTCTTC.